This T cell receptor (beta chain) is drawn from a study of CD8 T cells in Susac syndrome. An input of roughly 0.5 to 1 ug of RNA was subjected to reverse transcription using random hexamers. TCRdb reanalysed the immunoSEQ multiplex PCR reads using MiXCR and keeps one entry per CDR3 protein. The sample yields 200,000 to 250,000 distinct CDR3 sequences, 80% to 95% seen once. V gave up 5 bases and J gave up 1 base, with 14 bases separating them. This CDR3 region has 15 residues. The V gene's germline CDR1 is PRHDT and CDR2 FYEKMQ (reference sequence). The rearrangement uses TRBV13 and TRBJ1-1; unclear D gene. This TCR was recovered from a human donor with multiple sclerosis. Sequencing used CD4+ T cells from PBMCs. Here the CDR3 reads CASSPSLGSNTEAFF. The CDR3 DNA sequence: TGTGCCAGCAGCCCAAGTTTGGGGTCGAACACTGAAGCTTTCTTT.